This TCR beta chain appears in the sequencing data of a study of blood T cells in healthy people across ages. CDR3 length: 15 amino acids. With 7 bases clipped from V and 12 bases from J, the junction kept 14 bases outside the gene matches. Germline lookup yields CDR1 KGHDR and CDR2 SFDVKD. This clonotype was counted between two and nine times. The authors ran a second PCR of about 7 to 11 cycles using a sample-barcoded 5' primer and a J-beta primer mix. A tag from a template-switch adaptor with 12 random nucleotides marked each cDNA molecule. One entry per CDR3 protein, called by TCRdb with MiXCR from the 5' RACE reads. Among around 990,000 distinct CDR3 sequences, approximately 26% were seen once, and the ten largest hold about 0.8%. These sequences were also reported in another study, on T cells of mothers and their children.

The specimen sequenced was blood. The chain is built from TRBV24-1 and TRBJ2-1; 10 nucleotides agree with TRBD2. The sequence was collected from a girl aged 2 to 10 in good health. CDR3 sequence (DNA): TGTGCCACCAGCCCCCGGGGGCTAGCGGGAGTCGGGCAGTTCTTC. Residues: CATSPRGLAGVGQFF.